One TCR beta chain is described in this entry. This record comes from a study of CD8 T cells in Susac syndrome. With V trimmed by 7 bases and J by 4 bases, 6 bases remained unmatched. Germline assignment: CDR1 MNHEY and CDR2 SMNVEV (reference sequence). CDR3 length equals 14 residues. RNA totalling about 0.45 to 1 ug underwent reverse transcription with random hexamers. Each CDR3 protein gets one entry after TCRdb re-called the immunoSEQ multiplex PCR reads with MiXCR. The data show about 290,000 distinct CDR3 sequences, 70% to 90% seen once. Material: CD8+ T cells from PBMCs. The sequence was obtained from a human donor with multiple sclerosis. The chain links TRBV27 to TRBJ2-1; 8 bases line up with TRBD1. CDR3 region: CASTRQGAYNEQFF. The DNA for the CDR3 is TGTGCCAGCACCCGGCAGGGGGCTTACAATGAGCAGTTCTTC.